This TCR beta chain was found in a study of beta chain features in type 1 diabetes. Expressed TCRB transcripts were sequenced because the isolated RNA had all been reverse transcribed beforehand. TCRdb's table, derived via immunoSEQ multiplex PCR, lists solely in-frame clones and lacks some. The sample shows 200,000 to 250,000 clones, 9.6% of them seen only once. This clone was observed a few times. The receptor comes from a woman aged 18-29 years in good health. The material sequenced was naive CD4+ T cells from blood.

The CDR3 loop reads CASSLETSSYNEQFF. The CDR3 DNA sequence: TGTGCCAGCAGTTTGGAGACTAGCTCCTACAATGAGCAGTTCTTC. The chain has TRBV27 and TRBJ2-1; weak D call: TRBD2 (6 bases). Trimming left V 3 bases short and J 0 bases short, with 9 bases between. CDR1 is MNHEY, CDR2 SMNVEV, per germline (reference sequence). This CDR3 has 15 residues.